The 19 T cell receptor beta chains below come from one sample, sequenced in a study of post-analysis software for immune sequencing data. Which antigens these TCRs recognize remains unknown. Every TCR beta cDNA library bore unique molecular identifiers. TCRdb called the PCR reads again in MiXCR, with one record for every CDR3 protein. The table records about 820,000 distinct CDR3 sequences, roughly half of them present only once. General study findings and limits: TRBV5-6, TRBV5-1 and TRBV20-1 belonged to a set of a handful of TRBV segments that were more frequent in patients than controls.

The sequencing sample was made of blood. All receptors come from a girl aged 10 to 17 with multiple sclerosis.

The V gene is TRBV12-5, the J gene TRBJ2-5; 12 positions agree with TRBD2. The J call may be faulty, since TRBJ2-7 better matches the DNA end. The CDR3 sequence is 17 residues long. Germline values: CDR1 LGHNT, CDR2 FRNRAP. Here the CDR3 reads CASGSRTSGMDHYEQYF. The CDR3 DNA sequence: TGTGCTAGTGGTTCAAGGACTAGCGGGATGGACCACTACGAGCAGTACTTC.

This clonotype has just a few counts. V usage is TRBV10-3 and J usage is TRBJ2-4, with unresolved D. CDR3 length: 12 residues. V lost 4 bases and J lost 6, with 7 bases in between. Germline CDR1 and CDR2: ENHRY and SYGVKD. CDR3 nucleotide sequence: TGTGCCATCAGTGGTAAGGGAAACATTCAGTACTTC. Translated, it gives CAISGKGNIQYF.

The rearrangement uses TRBV5-1 and TRBJ2-7, with D tentatively TRBD2 (6 bases). Trimming took off 3 bases at V and 2 bases at J, with 15 bases between the two ends. The CDR3 contains 15 residues. Germline CDR1 SGHRS, CDR2 YFSETQ. The chain's CDR3 is CASSSASALPYEQYF. The CDR3 region has the DNA TGCGCCAGCAGCTCCGCTAGCGCCCTACCCTACGAGCAGTACTTC.

This chain uses TRBV6-4 with TRBJ2-1, with no clear D. CDR3 size: 12 residues. The V end lost 4 bases, the J end lost 7 bases, and 8 bases lay between the germline ends. CDR1 and CDR2 (germline): MRHNA, SNTAGT. Here the CDR3 DNA reads TGTGCCAGCAGTGGTTCCGGGAATGAGCAGTTCTTC. Its translation: CASSGSGNEQFF.

J is TRBJ2-1 and V is TRBV20-1; 7 bases agree with TRBD2. The CDR3 has 15 residues. The trim removed 3 bases at V and 4 bases at J, leaving 9 bases unmatched. Germline values: CDR1 DFQATT, CDR2 SNEGSKA (reference sequence). The CDR3 DNA sequence: TGCAGTGCTAGTTGGGCGGGAGAGGGTTACAATGAGCAGTTCTTC. Translating it yields CSASWAGEGYNEQFF.

The chain joins TRBV7-2 to TRBJ1-1; D gene uncertain. The CDR3 length is 15 residues. Germline values: CDR1 SGHTA, CDR2 FQGNSA. V lost 1 base to trimming and J lost 6 bases, with 15 bases between them. The CDR3 DNA follows: TGTGCCAGCAGCTTAGACGCCAGACTGTCAGCTGAAGCTTTCTTT. Amino acid sequence: CASSLDARLSAEAFF.

This clonotype was found a few times. V is TRBV12-3 or TRBV12-4 and J is TRBJ2-7; 7 nucleotides align to TRBD2. Matching the DNA end better, TRBJ2-3 makes the J call doubtful. The CDR3 consists of 11 residues. The CDR3 DNA reads TGTGCCAGCAGCTGGGGGGGTACGCAGTATTTT. Amino acids: CASSWGGTQYF.

A remark on this clonotype: The junction differs from germline at one of its ends, possibly a read error. V gene TRBV5-5 combines with J gene TRBJ2-7, with D maybe TRBD2 (6 bases). Germline-derived CDR1 and CDR2 are SGHKS and YYEKEE (reference sequence). The CDR3 consists of 17 residues. CDR3 protein: CTSTSDPGDSRRGEQYF. CDR3 DNA sequence: TGTACCAGCACCAGCGACCCCGGAGACAGTCGGCGGGGAGAGCAGTACTTC.

This clonotype was counted once. J is TRBJ2-6 and V is TRBV10-3; D tentatively fits TRBD1 or TRBD2 (6 bases each). Germline lookup yields CDR1 ENHRY and CDR2 SYGVKD. V lost 5 bases to trimming and J lost 0 bases, with 11 bases between them. This CDR3 comprises 16 residues. The CDR3 nucleotides are TGTGCCATCAGTCCCGGGGGCATCTCTGGGGCCAACGTCCTGACTTTC. Protein product: CAISPGGISGANVLTF.

On this clonotype: Germline is not matched at one junction end, which may reflect a read error. The rearrangement links TRBV18 to TRBJ2-3; TRBD2 agrees at 9 bases. Germline CDR1 KGHSH, CDR2 LQKENI. The CDR3 consists of 15 residues. CDR3 sequence (DNA): TGTGCCAGCTCACCACTAGCGGGGGACACAGATTCGCAGTATTTT. Translation gives CASSPLAGDTDSQYF.

This clonotype was seen a few times. The genes are TRBV19 and TRBJ2-1; 10 bases are shared with TRBD2. CDR1 is LNHDA and CDR2 is SQIVND in the germline V gene (reference sequence). With V trimmed by 5 bases and J by 3 bases, 13 bases remained unmatched. This CDR3 spans 18 amino acids. The CDR3 DNA reads TGTGCCAGTAGTCCCCATTTAGGTAGCGGGGGGATCTACAATGAGCAGTTCTTC. Residues: CASSPHLGSGGIYNEQFF.

The gene calls are TRBV5-1 and TRBJ2-5; D perhaps matches TRBD2 (6 bases). The germline V and J ends were trimmed by 4 bases and 1 base, with 14 bases remaining between them. The CDR3 runs 15 residues. Germline assignment: CDR1 SGHRS and CDR2 YFSETQ. CDR3 sequence (DNA): TGCGCCAGCAGCCTTGGACGGGGGTTCCAAGAGACCCAGTACTTC. This codes for CASSLGRGFQETQYF. Full variable domain (outside the CDR3, taken from reference TRBV5-1 and TRBJ2-5): KAGVTQTPRYLIKTRGQQVTLSCSPISGHRSVSWYQQTPGQGLQFLFEYFSETQRNKGNFPGRFSGRQFSNSRSEMNVSTLELGDSALYLCASSLGRGFQETQYFGPGTRLLVL.

The chain uses TRBV2 and TRBJ2-4; D gene ambiguous. The J call may be wrong; the DNA end is better matched by TRBJ2-5. The CDR3 sequence is 13 residues long. Germline V gene data show CDR1 as SNHLY and CDR2 as FYNNEI. Written as DNA, the CDR3 is TGTGCCAGCAGTGAAGCCCCTTATGAGACCCAGTACTTC. Amino acids: CASSEAPYETQYF.

The genes are TRBV5-5 and TRBJ2-1, with 11 nucleotides matching TRBD2. The germline gives CDR1 SGHKS, CDR2 YYEKEE (reference sequence). The length of the CDR3 is 15 residues. V was clipped by 6 bases and J by 2 bases; unmatched bases: 4. Written as DNA, the CDR3 is TGTGCCAGCACCAATAGCGGGGGGGCCTACAATGAGCAGTTCTTC. Its translation: CASTNSGGAYNEQFF. The entire variable domain, with the rest obtained from reference TRBV5-5 and TRBJ2-1, is as follows: DAGVTQSPTHLIKTRGQQVTLRCSPISGHKSVSWYQQVLGQGPQFIFQYYEKEERGRGNFPDRFSARQFPNYSSELNVNALLLGDSALYLCASTNSGGAYNEQFFGPGTRLTVL.

This clonotype has only a few counts. The chain couples TRBV29-1 to TRBJ2-2; the D is unclear. The CDR3 has 11 amino acids. V was cut by 7 bases and J by 2 bases, with 5 bases left in between. CDR1 is SQVTM, CDR2 ANQGSEA, per germline. CDR3 amino acids: CSATNTGELFF. The CDR3 coding sequence is TGCAGCGCCACTAACACCGGGGAGCTGTTTTTT.

This sequence joins TRBV7-6 and TRBJ2-4, with 8 bases matching TRBD1. The DNA end is a closer match to TRBJ2-7, so the J assignment may be wrong. Germline lookup yields CDR1 SGHVS and CDR2 FNYEAQ. The CDR3 consists of 16 residues. The CDR3 region is CASTFERQGPIYEQYF. CDR3 coding DNA: TGTGCCAGCACCTTCGAAAGACAGGGGCCGATCTACGAGCAGTACTTC.

The gene calls are TRBV20-1 and TRBJ2-7; perhaps TRBD1 as D (5 bases). Per the germline V gene, CDR1 is DFQATT and CDR2 is SNEGSKA (reference sequence). V gave up 5 bases and J gave up 0 bases, with 11 bases separating them. This CDR3 comprises 13 residues. DNA of the CDR3: TGCAGTGCTGGCCAGGGAAGCTCCTACGAGCAGTACTTC. Residues: CSAGQGSSYEQYF.

This rearrangement joins TRBV15 to TRBJ1-1; D is undetermined. The CDR3 extends over 13 amino acids. Germline V gives CDR1 LNHNV, CDR2 YYDKDF (reference sequence). The germline V and J ends were trimmed by 0 bases and 5 bases, with 7 bases remaining between them. The CDR3 region is CATSRDFGTEAFF. CDR3 DNA sequence: TGTGCCACCAGCAGAGATTTCGGAACTGAAGCTTTCTTT.

This chain uses TRBV5-1 with TRBJ2-4; D ambiguous. The CDR3 runs to 14 residues. The V gene's germline CDR1 is SGHRS and CDR2 YFSETQ. V gave up 0 bases and J gave up 7 bases, with 11 bases separating them. CDR3 loop: CASSLGYGYNIQYF. The CDR3, as DNA: TGCGCCAGCAGCTTGGGTTATGGATATAACATTCAGTACTTC.